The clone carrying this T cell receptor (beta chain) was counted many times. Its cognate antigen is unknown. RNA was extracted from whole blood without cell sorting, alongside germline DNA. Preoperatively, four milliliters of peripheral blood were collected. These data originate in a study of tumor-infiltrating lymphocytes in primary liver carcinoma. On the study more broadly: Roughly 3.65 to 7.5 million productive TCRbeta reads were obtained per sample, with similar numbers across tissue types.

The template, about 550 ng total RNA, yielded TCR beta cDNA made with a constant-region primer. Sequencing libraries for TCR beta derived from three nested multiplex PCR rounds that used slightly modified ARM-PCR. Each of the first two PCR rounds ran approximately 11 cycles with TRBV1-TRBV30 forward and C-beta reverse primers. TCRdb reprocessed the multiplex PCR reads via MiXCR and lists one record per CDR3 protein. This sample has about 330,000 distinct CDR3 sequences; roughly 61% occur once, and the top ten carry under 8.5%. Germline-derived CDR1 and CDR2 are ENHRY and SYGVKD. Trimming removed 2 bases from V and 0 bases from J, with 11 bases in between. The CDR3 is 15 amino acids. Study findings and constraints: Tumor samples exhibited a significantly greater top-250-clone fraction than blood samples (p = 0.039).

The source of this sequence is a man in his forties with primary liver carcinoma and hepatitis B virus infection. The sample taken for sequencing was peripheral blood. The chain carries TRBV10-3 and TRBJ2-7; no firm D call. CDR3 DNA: TGTGCCATCAGTGAGACGCAGGCGATCTCCTACGAGCAGTACTTC. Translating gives CAISETQAISYEQYF.